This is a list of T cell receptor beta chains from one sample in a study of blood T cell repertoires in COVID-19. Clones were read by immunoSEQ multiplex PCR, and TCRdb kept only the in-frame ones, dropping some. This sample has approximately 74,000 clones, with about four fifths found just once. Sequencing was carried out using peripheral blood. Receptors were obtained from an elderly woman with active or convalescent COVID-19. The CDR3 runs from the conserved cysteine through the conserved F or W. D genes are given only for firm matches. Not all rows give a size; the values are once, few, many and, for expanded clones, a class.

CDR3aa: CASSPQPLTHTDTQYF
CDR3nt: TGTGCCAGCTCACCCCAGCCTCTGACACACACAGATACGCAGTATTTT
abundance: .
v_gene: TRBV18
d_gene: .
j_gene: TRBJ2-3

CDR3aa: CAWSQGDIQYF
CDR3nt: TGTGCCTGGTCCCAGGGGGACATTCAGTACTTC
abundance: once
v_gene: TRBV30
d_gene: TRBD1
j_gene: TRBJ2-4

CDR3aa: CASSPGSGSTDTQYF
CDR3nt: TGCGCCAGCAGCCCAGGTTCAGGTAGCACAGATACGCAGTATTTT
abundance: .
v_gene: TRBV4-3
d_gene: .
j_gene: TRBJ2-3

CDR3aa: CASSEGSGGTTDTQYF
CDR3nt: TGCGCCAGCAGTGAAGGAAGCGGGGGGACCACAGATACGCAGTATTTT
abundance: .
v_gene: TRBV10-1
d_gene: TRBD2
j_gene: TRBJ2-3

CDR3aa: CASSLFVIGTGVTGELFF
CDR3nt: TGTGCCAGCAGCTTATTTGTTATAGGAACAGGGGTTACCGGGGAGCTGTTTTTT
abundance: .
v_gene: TRBV7-3
d_gene: TRBD1
j_gene: TRBJ2-2

CDR3aa: CAWSQESSYEQYF
CDR3nt: TGTGCCTGGTCACAGGAGAGCTCCTACGAGCAGTACTTC
abundance: few
v_gene: TRBV30
d_gene: .
j_gene: TRBJ2-7

CDR3aa: CASSHSKVYSRDRIPYEQYF
CDR3nt: TGTGCCAGCAGCCACTCTAAAGTCTACTCCCGGGACAGGATTCCCTACGAGCAGTACTTC
abundance: once
v_gene: TRBV3-1/TRBV3-2
d_gene: TRBD1
j_gene: TRBJ2-7

CDR3aa: CASSNNGDRRSYEQYF
CDR3nt: TGTGCCAGTAGTAATAACGGGGACAGGAGATCCTACGAGCAGTACTTC
abundance: few
v_gene: TRBV19
d_gene: TRBD1
j_gene: TRBJ2-7

CDR3aa: CASSLGGGWDEQYF
CDR3nt: TGTGCCAGCAGTTTAGGAGGGGGCTGGGACGAGCAGTACTTC
abundance: .
v_gene: TRBV28
d_gene: .
j_gene: TRBJ2-7

CDR3aa: CASSKSPRQDSTDTQYF
CDR3nt: TGTGCCAGCAGCAAAAGCCCTAGACAGGACTCCACAGATACGCAGTATTTT
abundance: .
v_gene: TRBV21-1
d_gene: .
j_gene: TRBJ2-3

CDR3aa: CASSKERGKGEKLFF
CDR3nt: TGTGCCAGCAGCAAAGAGCGGGGCAAGGGTGAAAAACTGTTTTTT
abundance: .
v_gene: TRBV21-1
d_gene: .
j_gene: TRBJ1-4

CDR3aa: CASSLNQGTGTGELFF
CDR3nt: TGTGCCAGCAGCTTAAATCAGGGTACGGGCACCGGGGAGCTGTTTTTT
abundance: few
v_gene: TRBV5-4
d_gene: .
j_gene: TRBJ2-2

CDR3aa: CASSLYQGRFQYF
CDR3nt: TGTGCCAGCAGTTTATATCAGGGGCGATTCCAGTATTTT
abundance: .
v_gene: TRBV28
d_gene: .
j_gene: TRBJ2-3

CDR3aa: CASSVGPGGSSTDTQYF
CDR3nt: TGTGCCAGCAGCGTAGGTCCGGGTGGGTCTAGCACAGATACGCAGTATTTT
abundance: .
v_gene: TRBV9
d_gene: .
j_gene: TRBJ2-3

CDR3aa: CASSPRGTVNTEAFF
CDR3nt: TGTGCCAGCAGCCCTAGGGGGACCGTCAACACTGAAGCTTTCTTT
abundance: .
v_gene: TRBV9
d_gene: .
j_gene: TRBJ1-1

CDR3aa: CASSQSRDRGNTIYF
CDR3nt: TGTGCCAGCAGCCAGTCCCGGGACAGAGGAAACACCATATATTTT
abundance: once
v_gene: TRBV7-2
d_gene: TRBD1
j_gene: TRBJ1-3

CDR3aa: CASSPTTGNYEQYF
CDR3nt: TGTGCCAGCTCACCTACGACAGGGAACTACGAGCAGTACTTC
abundance: .
v_gene: TRBV18
d_gene: TRBD1
j_gene: TRBJ2-7

CDR3aa: CASSTSKGRLAGGTLNTGELFF
CDR3nt: TGCGCCAGCAGCACGTCTAAAGGACGACTAGCGGGAGGGACATTGAACACCGGGGAGCTGTTTTTT
abundance: once
v_gene: TRBV4-3
d_gene: TRBD2
j_gene: TRBJ2-2

CDR3aa: CASSYFAGGPGTGELFF
CDR3nt: TGTGCCAGCAGCTACTTTGCGGGAGGTCCGGGCACCGGGGAGCTGTTTTTT
abundance: .
v_gene: TRBV5-4
d_gene: TRBD2
j_gene: TRBJ2-2

CDR3aa: CASSLSGPTTDTQYF
CDR3nt: TGTGCCAGCAGCTTATCAGGCCCTACCACAGATACGCAGTATTTT
abundance: .
v_gene: TRBV7-9
d_gene: .
j_gene: TRBJ2-3

CDR3aa: CASSQSGAGVAGGRNTGELFF
CDR3nt: TGTGCCAGCAGCCAATCTGGGGCGGGGGTAGCGGGAGGAAGGAACACCGGGGAGCTGTTTTTT
abundance: .
v_gene: TRBV4-2
d_gene: TRBD2
j_gene: TRBJ2-2

CDR3aa: CASSPNYRGDYGYTF
CDR3nt: TGTGCCAGCAGCCCCAACTACAGGGGGGACTATGGCTACACCTTC
abundance: .
v_gene: TRBV5-4
d_gene: TRBD1
j_gene: TRBJ1-2